The 27 T cell receptor beta chains below all came from one sample that was sequenced in a study of blood T cells in healthy people across ages. Then a second PCR, running roughly 7 to 11 cycles, was carried out with a sample-barcoded 5' primer and a J-beta primer mix. TCRdb independently ran MiXCR on the 5' RACE reads; one entry per CDR3 protein. The sample comprises about 620,000 distinct CDR3 sequences, 45% to 60% of which are singletons, and approximately 12% rests with the top ten. Sequencing used blood. The origin of the receptors is a woman over 75 in good health.

This chain joins TRBV7-8 and TRBJ2-7; perhaps TRBD2 as D (6 bases). This CDR3 has 16 residues. Germline values: CDR1 SGHVS, CDR2 FQNEAQ. The V and J ends lost 5 bases and 3 bases respectively, with 20 bases between them. The CDR3 DNA sequence: TGTGCCAGCAGCCGGAGGGGCCCCGGTGGACTCTACGAGCAGTACTTC. It is translated as CASSRRGPGGLYEQYF.

V is TRBV7-2 and J is TRBJ1-4; D not certain. CDR1 and CDR2 (germline): SGHTA, FQGNSA. This CDR3 has 14 amino acids. Trimming left V 3 bases short and J 0 bases short, with 5 bases between. This CDR3 is CASSLRTTNEKLFF. In DNA form, the CDR3 reads TGTGCCAGCAGCTTGAGGACAACTAATGAAAAACTGTTTTTT.

This clonotype was observed many times. The gene calls are TRBV2 and TRBJ2-3; 14 bases line up with TRBD2. Germline V gives CDR1 SNHLY, CDR2 FYNNEI. This CDR3 has 15 amino acids. Trimming took 6 bases from V and 4 from J; bases not matched to a gene: 3. CDR3 amino acids: CASRSTSGGADTQYF. CDR3 coding DNA: TGTGCCAGCAGGTCGACTAGCGGGGGGGCAGATACGCAGTATTTT.

The chain employs TRBV7-9 and TRBJ1-1, with TRBD1 as a possible D gene (6 bases). Germline loops: CDR1 SEHNR, CDR2 FQNEAQ (reference sequence). CDR3 size: 14 residues. Trimming shortened V by 4 bases and J by 0 bases, and 9 bases separated the two germline ends. CDR3 region: CASSSGQLNTEAFF. In DNA form, the CDR3 reads TGTGCCAGCAGCTCCGGACAGCTGAACACTGAAGCTTTCTTT.

This clonotype has at least ten counts. The chain couples TRBV27 to TRBJ1-1, with D possibly TRBD1 on 5 matching bases. The CDR3 contains 13 residues. With 6 bases removed from V and 1 base from J, the gap between germline ends came to 9 bases. Germline CDR1 reads MNHEY; CDR2 reads SMNVEV (reference sequence). CDR3 in DNA: TGTGCCAGCAGCGTTACAGGGAACACTGAAGCTTTCTTT. Translating it yields CASSVTGNTEAFF.

V usage is TRBV12-3 or TRBV12-4 and J usage is TRBJ1-2; possible D gene TRBD1, 5 bases. This CDR3 is built from 16 residues. The ends were cut back, 6 bases at V and 4 bases at J, with 21 bases in the middle. The CDR3 bases are TGTGCCAGCAGCCCGAGGGCCGACAGCCTCGCCTATGGCTACACCTTC. This gives the protein CASSPRADSLAYGYTF.

This clonotype was detected only a few times. The chain carries TRBV18 and TRBJ2-1; TRBD1 might be the D (5 bases). CDR1 and CDR2 (germline): KGHSH, LQKENI. This CDR3 comprises 12 residues. V lost 8 bases to trimming and J lost 2 bases, with 7 bases between them. CDR3 loop: CASAGPYNEQFF. Here the CDR3 DNA reads TGTGCCAGCGCAGGGCCCTACAATGAGCAGTTCTTC.

This clonotype showed up just a few times. CDR3: CASSQRGDGSYNEQFF. CDR3 coding DNA: TGTGCCAGCAGCCAGCGGGGGGACGGCTCCTACAATGAGCAGTTCTTC. The chain links TRBV7-9 to TRBJ2-1, with 9 bases matching TRBD2. V lost 5 bases and J lost 0; bases outside the gene matches: 5. CDR3 length equals 16 residues. Per germline, CDR1 SEHNR and CDR2 FQNEAQ (reference sequence).

This clonotype was found once. A much larger clone sits a single nucleotide away, making a read error possible. The rearrangement joins TRBV12-3 or TRBV12-4 to TRBJ2-1; TRBD2 agrees at 7 bases. J lost 4 bases, V lost 7 bases, and 16 bases had no gene match. The CDR3 is made up of 17 amino acids. CDR3 sequence reads: CASTLRPGRAGYNEQFF. The CDR3 coding sequence is TGTGCCAGCACCCTACGACCGGGACGAGCGGGATACAATGAGCAGTTCTTC.

This clonotype has at least ten counts. The V and J genes are TRBV3-1 and TRBJ1-5; D remains ambiguous. V was cut by 0 bases and J by 7 bases, with 7 bases left in between. The CDR3 contains 13 residues. The germline V gene encodes CDR1 LGHDT and CDR2 YNNKEL (reference sequence). This CDR3 reads CASSQDLGQPQHF. The DNA of the CDR3 is TGTGCCAGCAGCCAAGATTTGGGGCAGCCCCAGCATTTT.

In the case of this clonotype: Possible read error: a much larger clone is one base away. The chain is built from TRBV18 and TRBJ2-1, with TRBD2 matching over 8 bases. Germline CDR1 KGHSH, CDR2 LQKENI. This CDR3 has 16 residues. CDR3 amino acids: CVSSPPYSGMYNEQFF. CDR3 sequence (DNA): TGTGTCAGCTCACCACCGTATAGCGGGATGTACAATGAGCAGTTCTTC.

V is TRBV6-1 and J is TRBJ2-5; either TRBD1 or TRBD2 may fit D (5 bases each). The J call may be mistaken, given a closer DNA end match to TRBJ2-4. This CDR3 contains 15 residues. The germline CDR1 and CDR2 sequences are MNHNS and SASEGT. The CDR3 nucleotides read TGTGCCAGCAGTCCAGGGACGTCGGACAAAAACATTCAGTACTTC. Protein product: CASSPGTSDKNIQYF.

This clonotype was observed many times. CDR3 DNA: TGCGCCAGCAGCGTCGGACGGCAGAACACTGAAGCTTTCTTT. Translation: CASSVGRQNTEAFF. The genes are TRBV5-1 and TRBJ1-1; unclear D gene. Germline-derived CDR1 and CDR2 are SGHRS and YFSETQ. This CDR3 spans 14 amino acids. The ends were cut back, 4 bases at V and 1 base at J, with 11 bases in the middle.

A note on this clonotype: Sequence at one end of the junction differs from germline and may be a read error. The gene calls are TRBV5-1 and TRBJ2-3; D may match TRBD1 or TRBD2 (5 bases each). This CDR3 has 15 amino acids. Germline CDR1 and CDR2: SGHRS and YFSETQ. This CDR3 is CASSLRRSSTGTQYF. The CDR3 DNA reads TGCGCCAGCAGCTTGCGGAGGAGTTCCACAGGTACGCAGTATTTT.

The rearrangement links TRBV6-1 to TRBJ2-2, with TRBD2 as a possible D gene (5 bases). The CDR3 has 14 amino acids. The germline CDR1 and CDR2 sequences are MNHNS and SASEGT. Trimming pared 7 bases from V and 4 bases from J, leaving 13 bases between. The CDR3 protein is CASTVEAFTGELFF. As DNA, the CDR3 is TGTGCCAGCACGGTGGAGGCGTTCACCGGGGAGCTGTTTTTT.

This chain links TRBV5-1 with TRBJ2-7; 9 bases align to TRBD2. This CDR3 has 19 amino acids. CDR1 and CDR2 from the germline V gene are SGHRS and YFSETQ. J gave up 7 bases and V 2 bases, and 22 bases lay outside the gene matches. The CDR3: CASSLWGSGGYSSYNEQYF. The CDR3 DNA reads as TGCGCCAGCAGCTTATGGGGTAGCGGGGGTTACAGCTCCTACAATGAGCAGTACTTC.

J is TRBJ2-5 and V is TRBV27; a weak D match, TRBD2 (5 bases). The J call is in doubt because the DNA end fits TRBJ2-7 better. Germline V gene sequence: CDR1 MNHEY, CDR2 SMNVEV (reference sequence). There are 16 residues in the CDR3. CDR3 in DNA: TGTGCCAGCAGTCCCATCTCCCCACTAGGCGTACTCGAGCAGTACTTC. This codes for CASSPISPLGVLEQYF.

A remark on this clonotype: The junction departs from the called germline gene at one end, perhaps through a read error. The rearrangement joins TRBV12-3 or TRBV12-4 to TRBJ2-2; D ambiguous. The CDR3 length is 14 residues. The CDR3 coding sequence is TGTGCCGGCAGTTTCGTGGACGCACGCGGGGAGCTGTTTTTT. It specifies CAGSFVDARGELFF.

This clonotype has ten or more counts. The CDR3 sequence is CAWTTTYEQYF. The DNA of the CDR3 is TGTGCCTGGACCACCACCTACGAGCAGTACTTC. V is TRBV30 and J is TRBJ2-7; D is unresolved. V dropped 4 bases and J dropped 2 bases, with 6 bases sitting between them. The CDR3 extends over 11 amino acids. Germline CDR1 is GTSNPN and CDR2 is SVGIG (reference sequence).

This clonotype was recorded a few times. The chain uses TRBV27 and TRBJ1-5; TRBD1 matches 9 bases. V was clipped by 7 bases and J by 6 bases; unmatched bases: 1. Germline CDR1 is MNHEY and CDR2 is SMNVEV (reference sequence). CDR3 size: 12 residues. This CDR3 is CASTTGGQPQHF. CDR3 nucleotides: TGTGCCAGCACGACAGGGGGTCAGCCCCAGCATTTT.

This clonotype was seen at least ten times. The V gene is TRBV6-6, the J gene TRBJ1-1, with 10 bases identical to TRBD1. Germline CDR1 is MNHNY and CDR2 is SVGAGI (reference sequence). The CDR3 covers 14 residues. V trimming: 5 bases; J trimming: 4 bases; junction bases outside the gene matches: 4. The CDR3 loop is CASSDRGRVTEAFF. CDR3 coding DNA: TGTGCCAGCAGTGACAGGGGGCGGGTCACTGAAGCTTTCTTT.

The rearrangement joins TRBV5-1 to TRBJ2-2, with D possibly matching TRBD2 (5 bases). Trimming removed 2 bases from V and 1 base from J, with 9 bases in between. In germline, CDR1 is SGHRS, CDR2 YFSETQ. The CDR3 covers 15 residues. CDR3 sequence (DNA): TGCGCCAGCAGCTTACTAGGAGGGAACACCGGGGAGCTGTTTTTT. Translation: CASSLLGGNTGELFF.

This clonotype was picked up many times. The rearrangement uses TRBV7-3 and TRBJ2-1; TRBD2 matches 7 bases. Losses at the gene ends were 5 bases for V and 3 bases for J; bases not matched to a gene: 4. Germline CDR1 reads SGHTA; CDR2 reads FQGTGA. The CDR3 length is 14 residues. The CDR3 DNA is TGTGCCAGCAGCGCGACTAGCCACTACAATGAGCAGTTCTTC. It specifies CASSATSHYNEQFF.

This clonotype was seen only a few times. The chain employs TRBV27 and TRBJ2-5, with D tentatively TRBD1 (5 bases). Germline V gene lookup returns CDR1 MNHEY and CDR2 SMNVEV (reference sequence). The germline V and J ends were trimmed by 3 bases and 2 bases, with 10 bases remaining between them. The CDR3 is 14 residues long. The CDR3 nucleotides are TGTGCCAGCAGTTTCATTAGGACACAAGAGACCCAGTACTTC. Translated: CASSFIRTQETQYF.

V usage is TRBV21-1 and J usage is TRBJ2-7. With the DNA end fitting TRBJ2-5 better, the J assignment may be wrong. TRBV21-1 is annotated as a pseudogene. The CDR3 contains 12 residues. The DNA for the CDR3 is TGTGCCAGCAGCAAACGTATTGAGACCCAGTACTTC. It yields the protein CASSKRIETQYF.

V gene TRBV9 combines with J gene TRBJ2-1, with 8 positions matching TRBD1. V was clipped by 3 bases and J by 8 bases; unmatched bases: 22. The germline CDR1 and CDR2 sequences are SGDLS and YYNGEE. There are 19 residues in the CDR3. The CDR3 region has the DNA TGTGCCAGCAGCGAACTAGGACAGGGCACGGTCCCGCCTTACGATGAGCAGTTCTTC. Its protein is CASSELGQGTVPPYDEQFF.

This clonotype was observed at least ten times. J is TRBJ2-1 and V is TRBV12-3 or TRBV12-4; D unclear. The CDR3 consists of 12 residues. Trimming removed 6 bases from V and 9 bases from J, with 12 bases in between. The CDR3, as DNA: TGTGCCAGCAGGTTAATTATGGGTGAGCAGTTCTTC. It yields the protein CASRLIMGEQFF.